The 21 T cell receptor beta chains listed next were all sequenced from one sample in a study of blood T cell repertoires in COVID-19. Libraries were prepared by immunoSEQ multiplex PCR; TCRdb keeps only in-frame clonotypes and omits some of them. The sample lists roughly 200,000 clones; around 84% were seen once. The material sequenced was peripheral blood. These receptors were taken from an elderly woman with active or convalescent COVID-19.

The V call is TRBV7-3, the J call TRBJ2-3; no definite D call. The CDR3 sequence is 15 residues long. Germline V gene lookup returns CDR1 SGHTA and CDR2 FQGTGA. V was clipped by 4 bases and J by 3 bases, with 14 bases between them. The CDR3 loop reads CASSSAGFGTDTQYF. The DNA of the CDR3 is TGTGCCAGCAGCTCCGCCGGCTTCGGGACAGATACGCAGTATTTT. Combining the CDR3 with reference TRBV7-3 and TRBJ2-3 gives the whole variable domain GAGVSQTPSNKVTEKGKYVELRCDPISGHTALYWYRQSLGQGPEFLIYFQGTGAADDSGLPNDRFFAVRPEGSVSTLKIQRTERGDSAVYLCASSSAGFGTDTQYFGPGTRLTVL.

V gene TRBV5-1 combines with J gene TRBJ2-7, with TRBD1 as a possible D gene (6 bases). The V end was cut by 3 bases, the J end by 5 bases, with 15 bases between. CDR1 is SGHRS and CDR2 is YFSETQ in the germline V gene. This CDR3 comprises 14 residues. CDR3 nucleotides: TGCGCCAGCAGCTCCGTTGGCAGGGGAGACGAGCAGTACTTC. Translation: CASSSVGRGDEQYF.

The chain couples TRBV14 to TRBJ2-7; the match to TRBD2 covers 10 bases. The CDR3 contains 14 residues. The trim removed 1 base at V and 3 bases at J, leaving 0 bases unmatched. Germline loops: CDR1 SGHDN, CDR2 FVKESK. In nucleotides, the CDR3 is TGTGCCAGCAGCCAAGCTAGCGGGGGCTACGAGCAGTACTTC. Translated: CASSQASGGYEQYF.

The genes are TRBV3-1 (or the pseudogene TRBV3-2) and TRBJ2-1; 7 bases map to TRBD1. The CDR3 covers 19 residues. Looked up from germline, CDR1 is LGHDT and CDR2 is YNNKEL (reference sequence). After removal of 0 bases from V and 4 bases from J, the junction contained 15 bases not matched to a gene. CDR3 DNA: TGTGCCAGCAGCCAAGATAGCAGCACAGGGGAGTGTTGGTACAATGAGCAGTTCTTC. Protein product: CASSQDSSTGECWYNEQFF.

The chain couples TRBV13 to TRBJ2-3, with 11 bases lining up with TRBD2. The CDR3 contains 15 residues. Germline CDR1 reads PRHDT; CDR2 reads FYEKMQ (reference sequence). The trim removed 7 bases at V and 4 bases at J, leaving 7 bases unmatched. CDR3 loop: CASISGGASADTQYF. The CDR3 DNA reads TGTGCCAGCATTAGCGGGGGGGCTAGTGCAGATACGCAGTATTTT.

This rearrangement joins TRBV5-1 to TRBJ2-2; 12 bases line up with TRBD1. The V and J ends lost 4 bases and 7 bases, in that order; junction bases with no gene match: 11. This CDR3 contains 17 residues. Germline CDR1 is SGHRS and CDR2 is YFSETQ. CDR3 nucleotides: TGCGCCAGCAGCCAGGGACAGGGGGCGAGGTCTGGCGGGGAGCTGTTTTTT. Amino acids: CASSQGQGARSGGELFF.

The chain recombines TRBV5-1 with TRBJ1-5, with unresolved D. Trimming shortened V by 0 bases and J by 5 bases, and 6 bases separated the two germline ends. Germline CDR1 and CDR2: SGHRS and YFSETQ. The CDR3 extends over 13 amino acids. CDR3 DNA sequence: TGCGCCAGCAGCTTGGAGCTGGATCAGCCCCAGCATTTT. This translates into CASSLELDQPQHF.

The CDR3 coding sequence is TGCAGCGCCCGGACAGTGCCTAACTATGGCTACACCTTC. It encodes CSARTVPNYGYTF. The J gene is TRBJ1-2, the V gene TRBV29-1; a weak D match, TRBD1 (6 bases). The CDR3 loop spans 13 amino acids. The V end lost 7 bases, the J end lost 0 bases, and 12 bases lay between the germline ends. Germline CDR1 is SQVTM and CDR2 is ANQGSEA.

This chain joins TRBV6-6 and TRBJ2-7, with unresolved D. Trimming left V 6 bases short and J 7 bases short, with 13 bases between. Looked up from germline, CDR1 is MNHNY and CDR2 is SVGAGI (reference sequence). CDR3 size: 12 residues. Here the CDR3 DNA reads TGTGCCAGCAGATCCAACGTGGAGGAGCAGTACTTC. Its translation is CASRSNVEEQYF.

This clone occurred once. The chain recombines TRBV28 with TRBJ2-2; 8 bases agree with TRBD1. Losses at the gene ends were 7 bases for V and 4 bases for J; bases not matched to a gene: 8. The CDR3 extends over 15 amino acids. Germline V gene sequence: CDR1 MDHEN, CDR2 SYDVKM. The CDR3 loop is CASTLAGTGTGELFF. CDR3 DNA: TGTGCCAGCACCCTGGCCGGGACAGGCACCGGGGAGCTGTTTTTT.

This chain connects TRBV4-3 to TRBJ1-4; maybe TRBD1 (5 bases). This CDR3 is 16 amino acids long. Trimming pared 0 bases from V and 8 bases from J, leaving 16 bases between. The V gene's germline CDR1 is LGHNA and CDR2 YSLEER. In DNA, the CDR3 is TGCGCCAGCAGCCAAGATTGGGGGGGGTTAGGGGAAAAACTGTTTTTT. Amino acids: CASSQDWGGLGEKLFF.

V usage is TRBV5-1 and J usage is TRBJ1-2; 7 bases agree with TRBD1. Germline CDR1 reads SGHRS; CDR2 reads YFSETQ. V was pared by 4 bases and J by 4 bases, with 19 bases of the junction left unmatched. CDR3 length equals 18 residues. The CDR3 protein is CASSPRGGGGAPSYGYTF. In DNA, the CDR3 is TGCGCCAGCAGCCCCAGGGGAGGAGGGGGCGCCCCCTCCTATGGCTACACCTTC. The full variable domain, in which reference TRBV5-1 and TRBJ1-2 provide the parts outside the CDR3, is KAGVTQTPRYLIKTRGQQVTLSCSPISGHRSVSWYQQTPGQGLQFLFEYFSETQRNKGNFPGRFSGRQFSNSRSEMNVSTLELGDSALYLCASSPRGGGGAPSYGYTFGSGTRLTVV.

The chain combines TRBV15 with TRBJ1-2, with D tentatively TRBD1 (5 bases). With 5 bases removed from V and 8 bases from J, the gap between germline ends came to 18 bases. CDR1 and CDR2 (germline): LNHNV, YYDKDF (reference sequence). The CDR3 is 14 amino acids. The CDR3 spells CATSGGLSLHGYTF. DNA of the CDR3: TGTGCCACCAGCGGGGGACTGTCTCTACACGGCTACACCTTC.

The table lists this clone with a few counts. The chain recombines TRBV4-1 with TRBJ1-5; D not certain. V was pared by 0 bases and J by 9 bases, with 12 bases between. The CDR3 consists of 14 residues. Germline V gene lookup returns CDR1 MGHRA and CDR2 YSYEKL. The CDR3 nucleotides read TGCGCCAGCAGCCAAGATCCGGGTCCGGGGCCCCAGCATTTT. It encodes CASSQDPGPGPQHF.

This chain uses TRBV4-2 with TRBJ1-2; 12 positions agree with TRBD1. CDR1 is LGHNA, CDR2 YNFKEQ, per germline. The CDR3 runs 16 residues. Unmatched junction bases numbered 6, after V lost 0 bases and J lost 7 bases. The CDR3 coding sequence is TGTGCCAGCAGCCAAGATCTAGGGACAGGGGGCGTTGGCTACACCTTC. Its translation: CASSQDLGTGGVGYTF.

This rearrangement joins TRBV9 to TRBJ1-2; TRBD1 agrees at 12 bases. The CDR3 totals 15 residues. Germline V gene data show CDR1 as SGDLS and CDR2 as YYNGEE. V lost 4 bases and J lost 4; bases outside the gene matches: 5. The CDR3 sequence: CASSPGTGGGYGYTF. The CDR3 nucleotides read TGTGCCAGCAGCCCCGGGACAGGGGGCGGCTATGGCTACACCTTC.

The chain has TRBV7-2 and TRBJ2-5; 9 bases agree with TRBD2. V shed 5 bases, J shed 5 bases, and the junction held 15 bases outside the gene matches. CDR1 SGHTA and CDR2 FQGNSA come from the germline V gene. The CDR3 runs 17 residues. CDR3 in amino acids: CASSVPPGLAGLETQYF. Written as DNA, the CDR3 is TGTGCCAGCAGCGTCCCGCCCGGCCTAGCGGGGTTGGAGACCCAGTACTTC. The variable domain in full, completed from reference TRBV7-2 and TRBJ2-5, reads GAGVSQSPSNKVTEKGKDVELRCDPISGHTALYWYRQSLGQGLEFLIYFQGNSAPDKSGLPSDRFSAERTGGSVSTLTIQRTQQEDSAVYLCASSVPPGLAGLETQYFGPGTRLLVL.

The rearrangement uses TRBV3-1 (or the pseudogene TRBV3-2) and TRBJ2-7; 9 nucleotides align to TRBD1. The germline CDR1 and CDR2 sequences are LGHDT and YNNKEL (reference sequence). The CDR3 is 14 residues long. The V and J ends lost 4 bases and 4 bases, in that order; junction bases with no gene match: 5. CDR3 bases: TGTGCCAGCAGCCCTAGGGACAGGGCATACGAGCAGTACTTC. Translation gives CASSPRDRAYEQYF.

V usage is TRBV15 and J usage is TRBJ1-2; D perhaps matches TRBD1 (6 bases). V lost 0 bases and J 4 bases, leaving 15 bases between the germline ends. The CDR3 contains 16 residues. Germline CDR1 LNHNV, CDR2 YYDKDF (reference sequence). The CDR3 protein is CATSRDLGGAIYGYTF. Here the CDR3 DNA reads TGTGCCACCAGCAGAGATTTGGGGGGGGCAATCTATGGCTACACCTTC. Variable domain in full (rest from reference TRBV15 and TRBJ1-2): DAMVIQNPRYQVTQFGKPVTLSCSQTLNHNVMYWYQQKSSQAPKLLFHYYDKDFNNEADTPDNFQSRRPNTSFCFLDIRSPGLGDTAMYLCATSRDLGGAIYGYTFGSGTRLTVV.

This rearrangement joins TRBV28 to TRBJ2-3, with TRBD1 identical over 8 bases. Germline V gene data show CDR1 as MDHEN and CDR2 as SYDVKM. The CDR3 loop spans 16 amino acids. V gave up 8 bases and J gave up 3 bases; unmatched junction bases: 13. The CDR3 protein is CASDTGTGVGTDTQYF. The DNA for the CDR3 is TGTGCCAGCGATACCGGGACAGGAGTTGGGACAGATACGCAGTATTTT.

The chain has TRBV5-1 and TRBJ2-1, with 11 nucleotides matching TRBD2. V was pared by 0 bases and J by 6 bases, with 2 bases of the junction left unmatched. Per germline, CDR1 SGHRS and CDR2 YFSETQ. The CDR3 covers 15 residues. The CDR3 DNA is TGCGCCAGCAGCTTGGGACTAGCGGGGATCAATGAGCAGTTCTTC. It is translated as CASSLGLAGINEQFF. The full variable domain, in which reference TRBV5-1 and TRBJ2-1 provide the parts outside the CDR3, is KAGVTQTPRYLIKTRGQQVTLSCSPISGHRSVSWYQQTPGQGLQFLFEYFSETQRNKGNFPGRFSGRQFSNSRSEMNVSTLELGDSALYLCASSLGLAGINEQFFGPGTRLTVL.